The sample holds a few counts of the clone carrying this T cell receptor beta chain. The target antigen is unknown. The data were taken from a study of T cell repertoires in cytomegalovirus infection. Study-wide context: Indications came from public TCR beta signatures; they pointed to CMV infection and to a matching HLA type. Study outcomes and limitations: Frequencies of public TCR beta families were cumulated, and this identified carriers of CMV plus the relevant HLA.

V was cut by 0 bases and J by 5 bases, with 11 bases left in between. Germline loops: CDR1 MGHRA, CDR2 YSYEKL. This CDR3 comprises 15 residues. TCRdb re-derived calls from the reads in MiXCR, one entry per CDR3 protein. The sample yields under 200,000 distinct CDR3 sequences, more than 9% seen once. The chain links TRBV4-1 to TRBJ2-1; D tentatively reads TRBD1 or TRBD2 (5 bases each). This receptor was obtained from a human donor in good health (CMV status not recorded). Some clones in this sample may be carry-over from other donors' samples. Sequences were obtained from PBMCs. The CDR3 spells CASSQDSGTHNEQFF. In DNA, the CDR3 is TGCGCCAGCAGCCAAGATTCGGGGACCCACAATGAGCAGTTCTTC.